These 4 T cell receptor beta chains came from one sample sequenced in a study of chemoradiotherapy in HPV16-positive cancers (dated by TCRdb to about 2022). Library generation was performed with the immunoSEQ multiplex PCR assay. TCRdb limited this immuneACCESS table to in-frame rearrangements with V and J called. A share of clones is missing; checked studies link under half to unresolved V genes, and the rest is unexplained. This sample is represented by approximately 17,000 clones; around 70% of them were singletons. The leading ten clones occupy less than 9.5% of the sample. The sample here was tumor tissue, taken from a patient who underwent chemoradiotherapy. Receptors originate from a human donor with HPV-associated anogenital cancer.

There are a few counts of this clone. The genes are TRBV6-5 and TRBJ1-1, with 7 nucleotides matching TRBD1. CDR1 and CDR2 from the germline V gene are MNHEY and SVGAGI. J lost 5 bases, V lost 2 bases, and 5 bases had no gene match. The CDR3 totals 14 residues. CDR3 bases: TGTGCCAGCAGTTACGGAGGGGGCCGGACTGAAGCTTTCTTT. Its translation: CASSYGGGRTEAFF.

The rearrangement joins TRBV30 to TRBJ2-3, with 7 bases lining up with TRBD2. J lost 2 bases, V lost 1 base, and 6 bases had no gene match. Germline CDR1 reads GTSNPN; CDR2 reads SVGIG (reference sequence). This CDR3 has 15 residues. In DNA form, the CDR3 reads TGTGCCTGGAGTGGCCGGGGGGTACTCACAGATACGCAGTATTTT. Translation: CAWSGRGVLTDTQYF.

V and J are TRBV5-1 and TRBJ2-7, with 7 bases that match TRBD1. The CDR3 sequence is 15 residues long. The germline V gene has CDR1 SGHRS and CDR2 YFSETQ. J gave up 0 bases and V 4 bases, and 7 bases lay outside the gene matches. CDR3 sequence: CASSIGQVLSYEQYF. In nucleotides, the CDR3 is TGCGCCAGCAGCATTGGACAGGTCCTCTCCTACGAGCAGTACTTC.

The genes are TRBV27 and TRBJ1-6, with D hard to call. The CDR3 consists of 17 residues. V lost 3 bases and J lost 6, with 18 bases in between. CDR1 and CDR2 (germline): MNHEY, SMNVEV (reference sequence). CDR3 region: CASSFSGRGRLNSPLHF. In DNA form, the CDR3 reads TGTGCCAGCAGTTTCTCCGGGCGAGGCAGACTTAATTCACCCCTCCACTTT.